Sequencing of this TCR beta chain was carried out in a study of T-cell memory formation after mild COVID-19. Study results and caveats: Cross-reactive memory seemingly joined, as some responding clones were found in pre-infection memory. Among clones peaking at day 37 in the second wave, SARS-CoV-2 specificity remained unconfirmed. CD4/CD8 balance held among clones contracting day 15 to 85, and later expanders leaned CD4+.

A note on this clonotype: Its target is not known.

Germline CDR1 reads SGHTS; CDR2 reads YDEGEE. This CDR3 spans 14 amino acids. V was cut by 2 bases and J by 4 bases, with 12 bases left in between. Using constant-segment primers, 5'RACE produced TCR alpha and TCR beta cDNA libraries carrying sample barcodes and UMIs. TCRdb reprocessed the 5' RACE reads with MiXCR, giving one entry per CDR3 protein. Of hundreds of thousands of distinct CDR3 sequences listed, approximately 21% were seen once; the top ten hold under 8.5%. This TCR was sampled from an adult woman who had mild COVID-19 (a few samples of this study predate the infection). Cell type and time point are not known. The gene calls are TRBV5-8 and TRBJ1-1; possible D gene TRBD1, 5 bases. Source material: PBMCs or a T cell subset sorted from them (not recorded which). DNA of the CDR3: TGTGCCAGCAGCTTCCTCAGGGAAGGCACTGAAGCTTTCTTT. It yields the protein CASSFLREGTEAFF.